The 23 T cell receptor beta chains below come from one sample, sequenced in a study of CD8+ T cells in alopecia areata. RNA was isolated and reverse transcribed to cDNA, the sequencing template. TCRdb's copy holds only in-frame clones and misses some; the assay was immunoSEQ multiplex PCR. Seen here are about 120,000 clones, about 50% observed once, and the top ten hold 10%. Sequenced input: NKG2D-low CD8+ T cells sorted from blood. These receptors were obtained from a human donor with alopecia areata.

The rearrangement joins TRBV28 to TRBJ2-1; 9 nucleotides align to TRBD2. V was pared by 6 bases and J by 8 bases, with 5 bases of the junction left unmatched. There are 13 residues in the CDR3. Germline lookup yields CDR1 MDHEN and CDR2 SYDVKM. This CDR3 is CASSKLAGYEQFF. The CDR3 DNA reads TGTGCCAGCAGCAAACTAGCGGGCTATGAGCAGTTCTTC.

The CDR3 region has the DNA TGCAGCGTTGAATCGGTAACAGGACACACAGATACGCAGTATTTT. This encodes CSVESVTGHTDTQYF. The chain joins TRBV29-1 to TRBJ2-3, with TRBD1 as a possible D gene (5 bases). Trimming removed 2 bases at V and 2 bases at J, with 14 bases between. The CDR3 runs 15 residues. The V gene's germline CDR1 is SQVTM and CDR2 ANQGSEA.

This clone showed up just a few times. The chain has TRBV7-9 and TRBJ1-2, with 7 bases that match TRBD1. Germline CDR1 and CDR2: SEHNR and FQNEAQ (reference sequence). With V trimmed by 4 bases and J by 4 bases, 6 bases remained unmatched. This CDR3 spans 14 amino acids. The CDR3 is CASSSGQWLYGYTF. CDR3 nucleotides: TGTGCCAGCAGCTCGGGACAGTGGCTCTATGGCTACACCTTC. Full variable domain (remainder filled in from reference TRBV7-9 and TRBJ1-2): DTGVSQNPRHKITKRGQNVTFRCDPISEHNRLYWYRQTLGQGPEFLTYFQNEAQLEKSRLLSDRFSAERPKGSFSTLEIQRTEQGDSAMYLCASSSGQWLYGYTFGSGTRLTVV.

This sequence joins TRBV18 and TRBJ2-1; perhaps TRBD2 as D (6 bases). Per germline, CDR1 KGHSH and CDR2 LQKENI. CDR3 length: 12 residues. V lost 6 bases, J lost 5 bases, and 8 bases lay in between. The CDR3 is CASSPGDNEQFF. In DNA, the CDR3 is TGTGCCAGCTCCCCGGGGGACAATGAGCAGTTCTTC.

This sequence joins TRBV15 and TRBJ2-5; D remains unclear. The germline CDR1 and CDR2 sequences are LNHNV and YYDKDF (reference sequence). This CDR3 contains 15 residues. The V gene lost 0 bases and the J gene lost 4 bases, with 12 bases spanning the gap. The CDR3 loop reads CATSRDAQRRETQYF. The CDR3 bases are TGTGCCACCAGCAGAGATGCACAGCGTCGAGAGACCCAGTACTTC.

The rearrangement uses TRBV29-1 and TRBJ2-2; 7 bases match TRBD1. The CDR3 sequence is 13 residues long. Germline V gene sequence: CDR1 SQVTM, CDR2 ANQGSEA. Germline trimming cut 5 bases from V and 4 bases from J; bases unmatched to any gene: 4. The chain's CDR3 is CSVNQGVTGELFF. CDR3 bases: TGCAGCGTTAACCAGGGGGTCACCGGGGAGCTGTTTTTT.

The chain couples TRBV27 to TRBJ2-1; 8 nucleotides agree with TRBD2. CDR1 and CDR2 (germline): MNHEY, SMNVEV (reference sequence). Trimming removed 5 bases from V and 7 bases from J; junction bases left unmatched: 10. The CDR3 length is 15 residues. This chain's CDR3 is CASSGGLVFGNEQFF. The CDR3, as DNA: TGTGCCAGCAGTGGGGGACTAGTTTTTGGGAATGAGCAGTTCTTC.

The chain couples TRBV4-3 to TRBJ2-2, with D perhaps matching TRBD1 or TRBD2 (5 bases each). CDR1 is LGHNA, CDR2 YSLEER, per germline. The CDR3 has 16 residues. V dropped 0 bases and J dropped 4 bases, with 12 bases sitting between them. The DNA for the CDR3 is TGCGCCAGCAGCCAAGAACCGGGGCGAGCCACCGGGGAGCTGTTTTTT. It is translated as CASSQEPGRATGELFF.

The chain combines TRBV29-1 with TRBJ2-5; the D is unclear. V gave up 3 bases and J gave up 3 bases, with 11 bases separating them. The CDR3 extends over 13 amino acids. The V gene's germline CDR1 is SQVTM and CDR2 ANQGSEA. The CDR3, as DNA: TGCAGCGTTGATAATGGGTTGGAAGAGACCCAGTACTTC. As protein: CSVDNGLEETQYF.

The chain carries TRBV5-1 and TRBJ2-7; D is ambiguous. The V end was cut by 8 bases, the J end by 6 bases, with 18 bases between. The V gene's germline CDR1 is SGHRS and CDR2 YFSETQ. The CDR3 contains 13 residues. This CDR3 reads CARPWGPSGEQYF. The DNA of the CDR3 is TGCGCCAGACCCTGGGGTCCATCGGGCGAGCAGTACTTC.

CDR3 region: CASSLGQPQHF. CDR3 in DNA: TGTGCCAGCAGTTTAGGTCAGCCCCAGCATTTT. The chain couples TRBV28 to TRBJ1-5, with D hard to call. V was shortened by 2 bases and J by 6 bases, with 2 bases between the two germline ends. The CDR3 runs 11 residues. CDR1 is MDHEN, CDR2 SYDVKM, per germline.

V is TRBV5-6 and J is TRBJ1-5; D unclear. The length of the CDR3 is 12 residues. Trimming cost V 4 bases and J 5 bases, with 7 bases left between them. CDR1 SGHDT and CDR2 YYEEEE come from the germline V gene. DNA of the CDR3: TGTGCCAGCAGCATCGGGGATCAGCCCCAGCATTTT. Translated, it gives CASSIGDQPQHF.

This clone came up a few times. The CDR3 nucleotides are TGTGCCAGCAGTTTAGGGCGGGACGGAAGCTACGAGCAGTACTTC. This encodes CASSLGRDGSYEQYF. V and J are TRBV28 and TRBJ2-7; possibly TRBD2 for D (6 bases). With 2 bases removed from V and 3 bases from J, the gap between germline ends came to 14 bases. Germline-derived CDR1 and CDR2 are MDHEN and SYDVKM. The CDR3 covers 15 residues.

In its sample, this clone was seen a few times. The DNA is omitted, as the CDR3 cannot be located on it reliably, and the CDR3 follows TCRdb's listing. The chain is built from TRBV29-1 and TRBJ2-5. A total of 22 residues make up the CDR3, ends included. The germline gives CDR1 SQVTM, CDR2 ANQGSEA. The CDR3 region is CSVSGHTGPKRPSTSVEETQYF.

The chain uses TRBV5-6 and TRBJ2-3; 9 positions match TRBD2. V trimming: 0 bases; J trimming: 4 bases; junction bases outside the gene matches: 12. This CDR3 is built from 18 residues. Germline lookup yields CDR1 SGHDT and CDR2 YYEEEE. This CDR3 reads CASSLAVLGGRAADTQYF. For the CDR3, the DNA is TGTGCCAGCAGCTTGGCGGTCTTGGGCGGGAGGGCCGCAGATACGCAGTATTTT. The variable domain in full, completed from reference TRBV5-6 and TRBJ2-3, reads DAGVTQSPTHLIKTRGQQVTLRCSPKSGHDTVSWYQQALGQGPQFIFQYYEEEERQRGNFPDRFSGHQFPNYSSELNVNALLLGDSALYLCASSLAVLGGRAADTQYFGPGTRLTVL.

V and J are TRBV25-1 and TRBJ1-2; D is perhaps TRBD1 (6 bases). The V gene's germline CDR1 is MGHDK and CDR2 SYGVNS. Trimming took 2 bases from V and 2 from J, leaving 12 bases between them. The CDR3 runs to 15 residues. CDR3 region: CASSEGRGYNYGYTF. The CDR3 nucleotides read TGTGCCAGCAGTGAAGGCAGGGGATACAACTATGGCTACACCTTC.

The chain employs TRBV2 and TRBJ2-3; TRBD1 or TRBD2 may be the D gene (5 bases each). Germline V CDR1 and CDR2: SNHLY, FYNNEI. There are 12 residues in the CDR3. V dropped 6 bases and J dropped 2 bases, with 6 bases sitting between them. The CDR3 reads CASSGATDTQYF. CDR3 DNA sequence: TGTGCCAGCAGCGGGGCCACAGATACGCAGTATTTT.

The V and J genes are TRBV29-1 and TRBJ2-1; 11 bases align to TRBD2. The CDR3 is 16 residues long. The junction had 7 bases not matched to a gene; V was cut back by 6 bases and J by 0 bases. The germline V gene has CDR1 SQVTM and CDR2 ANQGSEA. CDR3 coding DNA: TGCAGCGTAACCCCTAGCGGGGGGAGCTCCTACAATGAGCAGTTCTTC. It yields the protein CSVTPSGGSSYNEQFF.

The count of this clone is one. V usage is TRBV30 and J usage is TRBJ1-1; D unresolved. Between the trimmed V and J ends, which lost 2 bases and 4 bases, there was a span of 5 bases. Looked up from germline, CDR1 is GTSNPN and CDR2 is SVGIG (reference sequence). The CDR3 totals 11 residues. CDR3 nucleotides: TGTGCCTGGAGTATTGCCACTGAAGCTTTCTTT. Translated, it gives CAWSIATEAFF.

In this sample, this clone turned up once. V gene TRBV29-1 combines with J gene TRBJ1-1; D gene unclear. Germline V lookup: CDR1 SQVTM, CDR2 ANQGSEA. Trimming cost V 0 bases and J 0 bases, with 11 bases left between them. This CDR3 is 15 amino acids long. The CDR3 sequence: CSVEDPVGMNTEAFF. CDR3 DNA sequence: TGCAGCGTTGAAGATCCGGTGGGAATGAACACTGAAGCTTTCTTT.

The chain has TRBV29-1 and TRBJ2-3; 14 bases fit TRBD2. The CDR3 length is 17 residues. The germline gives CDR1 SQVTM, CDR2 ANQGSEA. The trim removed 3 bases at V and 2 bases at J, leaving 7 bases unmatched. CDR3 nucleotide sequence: TGCAGCGTTGACAGGACTAGCGGGAGGACCGCCACAGATACGCAGTATTTT. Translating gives CSVDRTSGRTATDTQYF.

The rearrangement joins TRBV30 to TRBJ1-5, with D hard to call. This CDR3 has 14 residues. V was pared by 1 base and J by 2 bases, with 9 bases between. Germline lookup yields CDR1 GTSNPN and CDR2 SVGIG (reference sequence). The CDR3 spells CAWSGVDGNQPQHF. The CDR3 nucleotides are TGTGCCTGGAGTGGGGTGGACGGCAATCAGCCCCAGCATTTT.

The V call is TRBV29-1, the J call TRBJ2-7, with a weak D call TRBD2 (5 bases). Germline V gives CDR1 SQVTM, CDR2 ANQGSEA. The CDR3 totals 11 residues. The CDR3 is CNAGDPYEQYF. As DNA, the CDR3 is TGCAACGCCGGGGATCCCTACGAGCAGTACTTC.